The next 20 T cell receptor beta chains were all read from a single sample in a study of long-term antiretroviral therapy in people with HIV (dated 2022 in TCRdb). The immunoSEQ hsTCRB v3.0 assay was used at survey level resolution to sequence the TRB variable region. This is the immuneACCESS table as TCRdb keeps it, with only in-frame sequences that have V and J called. A part of the clones is gone; compared with another copy, unresolved V genes explain less than half, and the rest is unexplained. The sample has 26,000 or so clones on record, about 90% of them singletons. The ten largest account for more than 1% of the sample. The sample here was unsorted PBMCs, taken 2 years after starting antiretroviral therapy. All receptors derive from a man aged 45-60 years with HIV.

The chain carries TRBV4-3 and TRBJ2-2; 8 nucleotides agree with TRBD2. In germline, CDR1 is LGHNA, CDR2 YSLEER. The V gene end was trimmed by 7 bases and the J gene end by 6 bases; junction bases not matched to a gene: 7. This CDR3 comprises 14 residues. This CDR3 reads CASNLIGGAGELFF. CDR3 coding DNA: TGCGCCAGCAATCTAATCGGGGGGGCCGGGGAGCTGTTTTTT.

The chain joins TRBV19 to TRBJ2-5; 10 bases map to TRBD1. Matching the DNA end better, TRBJ2-7 makes the J call doubtful. There are 15 residues in the CDR3. Looked up from germline, CDR1 is LNHDA and CDR2 is SQIVND (reference sequence). CDR3 coding DNA: TGTGCCAGTAGTATCGGGGACAGGGGAACCTACGAGCAGTACTTC. This sequence encodes CASSIGDRGTYEQYF.

This clone was counted a single time. The chain joins TRBV28 to TRBJ2-3; D uncertain. Trimming left V 2 bases short and J 6 bases short, with 15 bases between. The CDR3 loop spans 15 amino acids. CDR1 and CDR2 from the germline V gene are MDHEN and SYDVKM. Here the CDR3 reads CASSLLFPYSDTQYF. The CDR3 DNA follows: TGTGCCAGCAGTTTACTCTTCCCCTACTCGGATACGCAGTATTTT.

This clone has only a few counts. The chain links TRBV6-4 to TRBJ2-2; 9 bases line up with TRBD2. The ends lost 4 bases at V and 3 bases at J; junction bases unmatched: 3. CDR1 is MRHNA and CDR2 is SNTAGT in the germline V gene. This CDR3 comprises 15 residues. CDR3 loop: CASSALAGDTGELFF. The CDR3 bases are TGTGCCAGCAGTGCATTAGCGGGGGACACCGGGGAGCTGTTTTTT.

V and J are TRBV21-1 and TRBJ1-5. TRBV21-1 is an annotated pseudogene. This CDR3 has 16 amino acids. The CDR3 spells CASSKTEESNNQPQHF. The CDR3 bases are TGTGCCAGCAGCAAAACGGAAGAATCAAACAATCAGCCCCAGCATTTT.

V is TRBV5-5 and J is TRBJ1-5; a weak D match, TRBD1 (5 bases). Germline assignment: CDR1 SGHKS and CDR2 YYEKEE (reference sequence). The V end was cut by 4 bases, the J end by 1 base, with 12 bases between. The CDR3 length is 15 residues. CDR3 DNA sequence: TGTGCCAGCAGCCCGGCCGACAGAAGCAATCAGCCCCAGCATTTT. Translating it yields CASSPADRSNQPQHF.

The chain uses TRBV2 and TRBJ2-7; D possibly corresponds to TRBD2 (5 bases). The CDR3 has 15 amino acids. V lost 6 bases to trimming and J lost 1 base, with 16 bases between them. Germline assignment: CDR1 SNHLY and CDR2 FYNNEI. The CDR3 nucleotides are TGTGCCAGCAGCCGCCTGCGGGCACCATCCTACGAGCAGTACTTC. Translated: CASSRLRAPSYEQYF.

The rearrangement uses TRBV27 and TRBJ1-5; D is possibly TRBD1 (5 bases). The CDR3 has 15 amino acids. Germline CDR1 and CDR2: MNHEY and SMNVEV (reference sequence). The V end lost 0 bases, the J end lost 4 bases, and 10 bases lay between the germline ends. CDR3 in DNA: TGTGCCAGCAGTTTATCGGGGGAGGGGAATCAGCCCCAGCATTTT. This gives the protein CASSLSGEGNQPQHF.

There are a few counts of this clone. J is TRBJ1-1 and V is TRBV2, with no clear D. This CDR3 region has 13 residues. Germline loops: CDR1 SNHLY, CDR2 FYNNEI. Trimming stripped 3 bases from V and 7 bases from J, with 12 bases between. CDR3 amino acids: CASSDGGTVEAFF. The CDR3 DNA follows: TGTGCCAGCAGTGATGGTGGAACGGTTGAAGCTTTCTTT.

CDR3 residues: CASRKTGGWNNEQFF. CDR3 nucleotides: TGTGCCAGCAGAAAAACAGGGGGCTGGAACAATGAGCAGTTCTTC. The chain joins TRBV2 to TRBJ2-1; TRBD1 aligns across 9 bases. This CDR3 region has 15 residues. Per germline, CDR1 SNHLY and CDR2 FYNNEI. Losses at the gene ends were 6 bases for V and 5 bases for J; bases not matched to a gene: 8.

Only a few counts were recorded for this clone. The chain employs TRBV18 and TRBJ2-7, with 7 bases aligning to TRBD1. The J segment lost 9 bases and the V segment lost 2 bases, leaving 10 bases of the junction unmatched. Germline loops: CDR1 KGHSH, CDR2 LQKENI. This CDR3 has 14 amino acids. The chain's CDR3 is CASSPTGQISVQYF. For the CDR3, the DNA is TGTGCCAGCTCACCAACGGGACAGATAAGTGTGCAGTACTTC.

The V call is TRBV4-3, the J call TRBJ1-4; unclear D gene. The CDR3 loop spans 13 amino acids. V lost 4 bases, J lost 7 bases, and 10 bases lay in between. Germline CDR1 reads LGHNA; CDR2 reads YSLEER. Here the CDR3 reads CASSLSSGEKLFF. CDR3 coding DNA: TGCGCCAGCAGCCTCTCGTCCGGTGAAAAACTGTTTTTT.

This clone occurred a few times. The chain couples TRBV28 to TRBJ1-2, with D unclear. There are 13 residues in the CDR3. V was trimmed by 4 bases and J by 8 bases, leaving 14 bases between them. The germline gives CDR1 MDHEN, CDR2 SYDVKM. CDR3 sequence (DNA): TGTGCCAGCAGTTGGACCTTGCGGGAAGGCTACACCTTC. Residues: CASSWTLREGYTF.

The sample holds a few counts of this clone. V is TRBV2 and J is TRBJ2-7, with 8 bases lining up with TRBD1. V lost 7 bases to trimming and J lost 6 bases; unmatched junction nucleotides: 11. Germline V gene data show CDR1 as SNHLY and CDR2 as FYNNEI. CDR3 length: 14 amino acids. The CDR3 reads CASTPGQALSEQYF. The CDR3 region has the DNA TGTGCCAGCACTCCGGGACAGGCCTTGTCCGAGCAGTACTTC.

The chain couples TRBV28 to TRBJ2-7; 9 nucleotides align to TRBD1. Per germline, CDR1 MDHEN and CDR2 SYDVKM. The CDR3 length is 14 residues. J gave up 0 bases and V 6 bases, and 3 bases lay outside the gene matches. The DNA of the CDR3 is TGTGCCAGCAGAAGGGGACAGGGCTCCTACGAGCAGTACTTC. Its protein is CASRRGQGSYEQYF.

Here the CDR3 DNA reads TGTGCCTGGAGTACCTTCACTGAAGCTTTCTTT. This gives the protein CAWSTFTEAFF. The rearrangement uses TRBV30 and TRBJ1-1; no clear D gene. Germline V gene lookup returns CDR1 GTSNPN and CDR2 SVGIG (reference sequence). This CDR3 comprises 11 residues. V was cut by 2 bases and J by 4 bases, with 5 bases left in between.

The chain links TRBV28 to TRBJ2-5; D is tentatively TRBD1 or TRBD2 (5 bases each). With 4 bases removed from V and 1 base from J, the gap between germline ends came to 16 bases. This CDR3 spans 16 amino acids. CDR1 is MDHEN and CDR2 is SYDVKM in the germline V gene. The CDR3 coding sequence is TGTGCCAGCAGTTATGTTAAGGGACGGGGCCAAGAGACCCAGTACTTC. Encoded protein: CASSYVKGRGQETQYF.

V and J are TRBV11-2 and TRBJ2-2; 9 nucleotides match TRBD1. Trimming at V came to 3 bases and at J to 7 bases, leaving 3 bases not matched to a gene. The CDR3 loop spans 14 amino acids. CDR1 is SGHAT and CDR2 is FQNNGV in the germline V gene. The CDR3 sequence: CASSFDRGIGELFF. DNA for the CDR3: TGTGCCAGCAGCTTCGACAGGGGGATCGGGGAGCTGTTTTTT.

The chain uses TRBV9 and TRBJ1-3, with TRBD1 matching over 7 bases. The CDR3 spans 17 residues. Germline loops: CDR1 SGDLS, CDR2 YYNGEE. Unmatched junction bases numbered 15, after V lost 3 bases and J lost 6 bases. This CDR3 reads CASSAPFHGQGENTIYF. The CDR3 coding sequence is TGTGCCAGCAGCGCCCCTTTTCACGGGCAGGGGGAAAACACCATATATTTT.

The gene calls are TRBV10-3 and TRBJ2-1; TRBD2 aligns across 7 bases. The CDR3 sequence is 13 residues long. The junction had 13 bases not matched to a gene; V was cut back by 11 bases and J by 9 bases. CDR1 is ENHRY, CDR2 SYGVKD, per germline. The CDR3 DNA reads TGTGCCTTTTCCTGGCGGGAGTTCGGTGAGCAGTTCTTC. Encoded protein: CAFSWREFGEQFF.